This record covers a single T cell receptor beta chain. Antigen: not known. CDR3 size: 14 residues. J was trimmed by 0 bases and V by 3 bases; bases with no gene match: 3. CDR1 is SGDLS and CDR2 is YYNGEE in the germline V gene. The data were taken from a study of T cell responses to AZD1222 COVID-19 vaccine. Study results and caveats: Repertoires were obtained solely post-peak T cell response. A mostly white British donor set with more females was recruited, and clonal diversity was possibly underestimated.

The method was immunoSEQ multiplex PCR; TCRdb's version includes in-frame clones alone and lacks a portion of them. The table shows 130,000 to 150,000 clones, with around 90% occurring only once. Specimen: peripheral blood, collected 28 days after the second AZD1222 dose. V usage is TRBV9 and J usage is TRBJ2-7; 7 nucleotides align to TRBD1. This clonotype was obtained from an adult who received the AZD1222 COVID-19 vaccine. CDR3 in amino acids: CASSATGSSYEQYF. CDR3 coding DNA: TGTGCCAGCAGCGCGACAGGGAGCTCCTACGAGCAGTACTTC.